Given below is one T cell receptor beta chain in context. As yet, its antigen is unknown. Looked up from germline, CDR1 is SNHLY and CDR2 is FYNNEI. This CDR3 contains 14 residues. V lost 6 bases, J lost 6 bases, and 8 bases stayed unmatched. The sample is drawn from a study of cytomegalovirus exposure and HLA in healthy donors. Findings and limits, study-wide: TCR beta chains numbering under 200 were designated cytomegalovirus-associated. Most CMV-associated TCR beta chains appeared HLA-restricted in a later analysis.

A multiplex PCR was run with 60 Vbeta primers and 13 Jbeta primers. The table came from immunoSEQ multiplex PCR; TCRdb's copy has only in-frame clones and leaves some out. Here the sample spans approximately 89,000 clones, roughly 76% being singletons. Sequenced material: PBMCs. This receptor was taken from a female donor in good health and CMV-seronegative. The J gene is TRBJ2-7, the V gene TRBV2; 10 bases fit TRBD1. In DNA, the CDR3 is TGTGCCAGCAGAACCGGGACAGGGGAGTTCGAGCAGTACTTC. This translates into CASRTGTGEFEQYF.